The 17 T cell receptor beta chains listed next were all sequenced from one sample in a study of T cell responses to AZD1222 COVID-19 vaccine. Repertoires were generated with immunoSEQ multiplex PCR, while TCRdb's copy carries only in-frame clones and drops some. This table has 150,000 or so clones, more than 85% appearing once. The source material was peripheral blood, sampled on day 0 of AZD1222 vaccination. Receptor source: an adult in good health.

This chain uses TRBV9 with TRBJ1-1; a weak D match, TRBD1 (6 bases). Trimming left V 0 bases short and J 10 bases short, with 13 bases between. CDR1 is SGDLS, CDR2 YYNGEE, per germline. This CDR3 is built from 13 residues. CDR3 region: CASSVGGAAAAFF. The CDR3 DNA sequence: TGTGCCAGCAGCGTAGGGGGGGCCGCCGCAGCTTTCTTT.

The chain carries TRBV4-3 and TRBJ2-1, with 12 positions matching TRBD2. The CDR3 extends over 19 amino acids. CDR1 and CDR2 from the germline V gene are LGHNA and YSLEER. The trim removed 2 bases at V and 6 bases at J, leaving 14 bases unmatched. The CDR3 reads CASSQRPTSGSPGGNEQFF. The CDR3 DNA is TGCGCCAGCAGCCAACGGCCGACTAGCGGGAGCCCTGGGGGCAATGAGCAGTTCTTC.

The chain employs TRBV12-3 or TRBV12-4 and TRBJ2-1; TRBD2 aligns across 7 bases. The V and J ends lost 2 bases and 9 bases, in that order; junction bases with no gene match: 1. CDR3 length equals 12 residues. CDR3 in DNA: TGTGCCAGCAGTTTACGGGGGGTTGAGCAGTTCTTC. It codes for CASSLRGVEQFF.

The V call is TRBV6-1, the J call TRBJ2-1; D may match TRBD1 or TRBD2 (5 bases each). CDR1 is MNHNS, CDR2 SASEGT, per germline. This CDR3 region has 16 residues. Trimming left V 2 bases short and J 7 bases short, with 18 bases between. The CDR3 protein is CASSEQPPGTGNEQFF. For the CDR3, the DNA is TGTGCCAGCAGTGAACAACCCCCCGGGACGGGTAATGAGCAGTTCTTC.

This chain links TRBV6-5 with TRBJ2-7, with 8 bases identical to TRBD1. CDR3 length: 14 residues. CDR1 and CDR2 (germline): MNHEY, SVGAGI. V gave up 2 bases and J gave up 7 bases; unmatched junction bases: 7. In DNA form, the CDR3 reads TGTGCCAGCAGTTACGATGACAGGGGTGGGGAGCAGTACTTC. It is translated as CASSYDDRGGEQYF.

V and J are TRBV4-3 and TRBJ2-7, with 7 bases fitting TRBD2. J gave up 1 base and V 1 base, and 4 bases lay outside the gene matches. Germline V gene lookup returns CDR1 LGHNA and CDR2 YSLEER. The CDR3 runs 15 residues. DNA for the CDR3: TGCGCCAGCAGCCAAGGGAACGGGAGGTCCTACGAGCAGTACTTC. Amino acids: CASSQGNGRSYEQYF.

The chain combines TRBV30 with TRBJ2-1, with 9 positions matching TRBD2. The germline V gene has CDR1 GTSNPN and CDR2 SVGIG (reference sequence). The CDR3 covers 14 residues. The V segment lost 0 bases and the J segment 9 bases; nucleotides outside the gene matches: 6. The CDR3 bases are TGTGCCTGGAGTGTCCCTAGCGGGACTAGTGAGCAGTTCTTC. It specifies CAWSVPSGTSEQFF. The whole variable domain, remainder taken from reference TRBV30 and TRBJ2-1, is SQTIHQWPATLVQPVGSPLSLECTVEGTSNPNLYWYRQAAGRGLQLLFYSVGIGQISSEVPQNLSASRPQDRQFILSSKKLLLSDSGFYLCAWSVPSGTSEQFFGPGTRLTVL.

The V and J genes are TRBV3-1 (or the pseudogene TRBV3-2) and TRBJ2-7; D possibly corresponds to TRBD1 (5 bases). The CDR3 is made up of 16 amino acids. V was cut by 3 bases and J by 2 bases, with 17 bases left in between. Germline V lookup: CDR1 LGHDT, CDR2 YNNKEL (reference sequence). CDR3 sequence reads: CASSQAPAVGAYEQYF. CDR3 bases: TGTGCCAGCAGCCAGGCCCCCGCAGTAGGGGCCTACGAGCAGTACTTC.

Here the CDR3 reads CASSSLGTGRENIQYF. The CDR3 DNA sequence: TGTGCCAGCAGTTCCCTCGGGACAGGGAGGGAAAACATTCAGTACTTC. The V call is TRBV28, the J call TRBJ2-4, with 9 bases identical to TRBD1. The CDR3 extends over 16 amino acids. Germline CDR1 MDHEN, CDR2 SYDVKM. J lost 5 bases, V lost 4 bases, and 9 bases had no gene match.

The chain links TRBV2 to TRBJ1-2; possibly TRBD1 for D (5 bases). The germline V gene encodes CDR1 SNHLY and CDR2 FYNNEI. The CDR3 length is 14 residues. Deletions cut 7 bases from V and 5 bases from J, with 17 bases between. The CDR3 spells CASTRGTESYGYTF. CDR3 nucleotide sequence: TGTGCCAGCACGCGGGGGACTGAGTCGTATGGCTACACCTTC.

The chain has TRBV6-5 and TRBJ2-7, with D perhaps being TRBD1 or TRBD2 (5 bases each). This CDR3 is 14 amino acids long. Trimming shortened V by 2 bases and J by 13 bases, and 21 bases separated the two germline ends. Per the germline V gene, CDR1 is MNHEY and CDR2 is SVGAGI. CDR3 sequence (DNA): TGTGCCAGCAGTTACCCGGCGGTTGGGGGAAATATATACTTC. Translation: CASSYPAVGGNIYF.

The CDR3 loop is CATVGGHRDTQYF. In DNA form, the CDR3 reads TGTGCCACTGTCGGGGGGCATAGAGATACGCAGTATTTT. The chain recombines TRBV2 with TRBJ2-3; the D gene is possibly TRBD2 (7 bases). CDR1 is SNHLY and CDR2 is FYNNEI in the germline V gene. V shed 10 bases and J shed 5 bases, with 16 bases lying between them. The CDR3 contains 13 residues.

This chain uses TRBV19 with TRBJ1-4; 8 bases align to TRBD1. The germline gives CDR1 LNHDA, CDR2 SQIVND (reference sequence). Trimming removed 3 bases from V and 8 bases from J; junction bases left unmatched: 5. The CDR3 spans 14 residues. The CDR3 is CASSIGQGIEKLFF. In nucleotides, the CDR3 is TGTGCCAGTAGTATCGGACAGGGAATCGAAAAACTGTTTTTT.

This clone occurred once. The chain combines TRBV7-2 with TRBJ2-2; D gene ambiguous. The CDR3 is 15 amino acids. Germline V gene lookup returns CDR1 SGHTA and CDR2 FQGNSA. V was cut by 4 bases and J by 3 bases, with 12 bases left in between. CDR3 DNA sequence: TGTGCCAGCAGCTCAACTCCTAGTGACACCGGGGAGCTGTTTTTT. Protein: CASSSTPSDTGELFF.

The rearrangement uses TRBV4-1 and TRBJ2-1, with 7 bases identical to TRBD2. The CDR3 length is 15 residues. In germline, CDR1 is MGHRA, CDR2 YSYEKL. With V trimmed by 1 base and J by 6 bases, 6 bases remained unmatched. CDR3 in amino acids: CASSQAGGQGNEQFF. As DNA, the CDR3 is TGCGCCAGCAGCCAAGCGGGAGGCCAGGGCAATGAGCAGTTCTTC.

This clone was detected only once. The chain employs TRBV11-2 and TRBJ2-5; 8 bases are shared with TRBD1. The J segment lost 5 bases and the V segment lost 0 bases, leaving 5 bases of the junction unmatched. Looked up from germline, CDR1 is SGHAT and CDR2 is FQNNGV. The CDR3 extends over 15 amino acids. CDR3 sequence reads: CASSLEGRGPETQYF. The CDR3 region has the DNA TGTGCCAGCAGCTTAGAGGGCAGGGGGCCGGAGACCCAGTACTTC.

The V and J genes are TRBV3-1 (or the pseudogene TRBV3-2) and TRBJ1-1; 7 nucleotides line up with TRBD1. Trimming removed 6 bases from V and 3 bases from J; junction bases left unmatched: 4. This CDR3 region has 13 residues. Germline loops: CDR1 LGHDT, CDR2 YNNKEL (reference sequence). The CDR3 DNA reads TGTGCCAGCAGGACAGGGATGTACACTGAAGCTTTCTTT. Translated: CASRTGMYTEAFF.